Listed here is a single T cell receptor (beta chain). This record belongs to a study of blood T cell repertoires in COVID-19. About the study: PBMCs, B-cell-depleted T cells, or T cells provided the cDNA or gDNA that made up the material.

V lost 1 base to trimming and J lost 1 base, with 14 bases between them. This CDR3 comprises 16 residues. The germline V gene encodes CDR1 LGHNA and CDR2 YSLEER. Produced via immunoSEQ multiplex PCR; TCRdb's table is partial and in-frame only. The table has 220,000 or so clones, about 91% seen once; the top ten hold over 12%. This clonotype was obtained from a woman aged 50 to 65 with acute COVID-19. V is TRBV4-3 and J is TRBJ2-7; D is possibly TRBD2 (6 bases). Sequencing was performed on PBMCs or T cells enriched from blood (not recorded which). CDR3 sequence reads: CASSQGTGGISYEQYF. Here the CDR3 DNA reads TGCGCCAGCAGCCAAGGTACTGGCGGGATTTCCTACGAGCAGTACTTC.